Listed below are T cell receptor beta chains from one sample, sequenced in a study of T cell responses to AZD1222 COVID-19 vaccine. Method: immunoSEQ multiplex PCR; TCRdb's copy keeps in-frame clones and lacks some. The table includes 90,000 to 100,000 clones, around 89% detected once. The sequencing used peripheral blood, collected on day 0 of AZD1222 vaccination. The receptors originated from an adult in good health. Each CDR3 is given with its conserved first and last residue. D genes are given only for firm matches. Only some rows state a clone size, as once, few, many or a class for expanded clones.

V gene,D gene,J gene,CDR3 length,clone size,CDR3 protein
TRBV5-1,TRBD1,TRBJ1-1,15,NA,CASSGGQGARAEAFF
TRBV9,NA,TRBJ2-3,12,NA,CASSVDLDTQYF
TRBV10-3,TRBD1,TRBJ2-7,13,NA,CAIRDRDGYEQYF
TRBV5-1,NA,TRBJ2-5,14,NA,CASSPGHPQETQYF
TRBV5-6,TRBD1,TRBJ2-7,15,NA,CASSPLQGFRYEQYF
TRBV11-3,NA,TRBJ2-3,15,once,CASSLDGASTDTQYF
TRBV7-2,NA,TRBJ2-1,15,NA,CASSLGGRLYNEQFF
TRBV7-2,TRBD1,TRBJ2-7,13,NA,CASSKDRENEQYF
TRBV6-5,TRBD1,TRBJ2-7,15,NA,CASSYAGTGGYEQYF
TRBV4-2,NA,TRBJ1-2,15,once,CASSQDSPGNYGYTF
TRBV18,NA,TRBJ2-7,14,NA,CASSPPSGGWEQYF
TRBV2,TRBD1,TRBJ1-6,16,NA,CASSVDRGLDNSPLHF
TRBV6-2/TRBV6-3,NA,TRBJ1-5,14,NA,CASSYLPGRQPQHF
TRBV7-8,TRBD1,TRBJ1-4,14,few,CASSFDRGREKLFF
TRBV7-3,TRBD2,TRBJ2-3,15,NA,CASTLGLARTDTQYF
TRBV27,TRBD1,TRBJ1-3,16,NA,CASSNHGQGAGNTIYF
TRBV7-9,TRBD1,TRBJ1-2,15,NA,CASEIGTDAGYGYTF
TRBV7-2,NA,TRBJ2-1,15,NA,CASSWGGANYNEQFF
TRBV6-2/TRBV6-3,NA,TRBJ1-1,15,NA,CASSYSPGMNTEAFF
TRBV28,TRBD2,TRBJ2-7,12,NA,CASSAGGGEQYF
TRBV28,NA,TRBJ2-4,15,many,CASSLPGLAKNIQYF
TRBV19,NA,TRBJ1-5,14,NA,CASSIWGLSQPQHF
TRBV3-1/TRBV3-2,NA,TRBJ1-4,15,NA,CASSHEGATNEKLFF
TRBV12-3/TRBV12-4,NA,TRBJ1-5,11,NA,CASSQGQPQHF
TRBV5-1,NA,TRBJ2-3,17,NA,CASSLASRGPFSDTQYF
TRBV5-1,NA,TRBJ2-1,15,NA,CASSVTPSRANEQFF
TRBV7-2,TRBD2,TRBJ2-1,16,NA,CASRSQGLAGANEQFF
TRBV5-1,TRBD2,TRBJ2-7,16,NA,CASSLAGAGDLYEQYF
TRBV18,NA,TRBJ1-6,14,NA,CASSPGSYNSPLHF
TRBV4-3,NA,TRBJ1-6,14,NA,CASKLDGGNSPLHF
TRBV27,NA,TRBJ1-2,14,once,CASSLYGGTGGYTF
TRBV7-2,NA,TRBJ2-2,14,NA,CASSLAKNTGELFF
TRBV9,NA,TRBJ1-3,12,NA,CASSVDLRTIYF
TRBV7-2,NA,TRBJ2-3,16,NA,CASSGTGNTFTDTQYF
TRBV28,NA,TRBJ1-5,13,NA,CASSPGSNQPQHF
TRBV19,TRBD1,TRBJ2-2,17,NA,CASIPTGSISYTGELFF
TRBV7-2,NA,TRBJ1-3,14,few,CASSDKSSGNTIYF
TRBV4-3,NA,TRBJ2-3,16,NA,CASSQVGGNSTDTQYF
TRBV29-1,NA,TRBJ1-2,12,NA,CSVSRENYGYTF
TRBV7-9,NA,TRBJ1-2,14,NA,CASSLGQPFLGYTF